The 6 T cell receptor beta chains reported below all come from one sample, sequenced in a study of human T cells and chemical hapten exposure. MiXCR, run by TCRdb on the RACE reads, gives a single entry per CDR3 protein. Of roughly 69,000 distinct CDR3 sequences in the sample, about 10% were seen once. Time point: patch test 3, about 24 weeks after DPC sensitization. Documented treatment: therapeutic diphenylcyclopropenone sensitization with weekly scalp DPC. The material sequenced was whole blood, taken in connection with sensitization to the hapten diphenylcyclopropenone (DPC). The receptors derive from a woman aged 25 to 39 with alopecia areata. Some clones in this sample may be carry-over from other donors' samples.

The chain combines TRBV10-3 with TRBJ2-7; the match to TRBD2 covers 8 bases. The J segment lost 3 bases and the V segment lost 5 bases, leaving 9 bases of the junction unmatched. Germline values: CDR1 ENHRY, CDR2 SYGVKD. The CDR3 runs 15 residues. The CDR3 loop is CAISRAGATVYEQYF. CDR3 DNA sequence: TGTGCCATCAGTCGAGCGGGAGCAACGGTCTACGAGCAGTACTTC.

This clonotype was seen ten or more times. The chain employs TRBV11-2 and TRBJ1-2; weak D call: TRBD1 (6 bases). V dropped 5 bases and J dropped 6 bases, with 10 bases sitting between them. Per the germline V gene, CDR1 is SGHAT and CDR2 is FQNNGV. The CDR3 is 12 residues long. The CDR3 region has the DNA TGTGCCAGCAGCCAGGAGGGGGATGGCTACACCTTC. Protein product: CASSQEGDGYTF.

As for this clonotype: Since a much larger clone is just one base distant, this may be a read error. This chain joins TRBV7-2 and TRBJ2-5; a possible D gene is TRBD2 (5 bases). This CDR3 comprises 14 residues. Germline V gene sequence: CDR1 SGHTA, CDR2 FQGNSA. The CDR3 reads CASSLTHLWETQHF. The DNA for the CDR3 is TGTGCCAGCAGCTTAACACACCTCTGGGAGACCCAGCACTTC.

This clonotype came up many times. The V call is TRBV19, the J call TRBJ1-1; 8 nucleotides match TRBD1. Germline CDR1 reads LNHDA; CDR2 reads SQIVND (reference sequence). V shed 5 bases and J 11 bases; nucleotides not matched to a gene: 10. This CDR3 comprises 13 residues. This CDR3 is CASSPRTGLMAFF. The DNA of the CDR3 is TGTGCCAGTAGTCCCCGGACAGGGCTTATGGCTTTCTTT. Complete variable domain (other parts from reference TRBV19 and TRBJ1-1): DGGITQSPKYLFRKEGQNVTLSCEQNLNHDAMYWYRQDPGQGLRLIYYSQIVNDFQKGDIAEGYSVSREKKESFPLTVTSAQKNPTAFYLCASSPRTGLMAFFGQGTRLTVV.

There are many counts of this clonotype. The gene calls are TRBV10-3 and TRBJ1-2, with D possibly matching TRBD1 (5 bases). Per germline, CDR1 ENHRY and CDR2 SYGVKD. Trimming left V 3 bases short and J 1 base short, with 6 bases between. CDR3 size: 13 residues. The CDR3 reads CAISDQGNYGYTF. In DNA form, the CDR3 reads TGTGCCATCAGTGATCAGGGTAACTATGGCTACACCTTC.

This clonotype was detected ten times or more. The V call is TRBV4-2, the J call TRBJ2-7; D is ambiguous. The ends were cut back, 4 bases at V and 1 base at J, with 14 bases in the middle. The CDR3 contains 15 residues. Germline loops: CDR1 LGHNA, CDR2 YNFKEQ. The CDR3 DNA sequence: TGTGCCAGCAGCCCCTCGCGAGTACGGTCCTACGAGCAGTACTTC. Protein product: CASSPSRVRSYEQYF.